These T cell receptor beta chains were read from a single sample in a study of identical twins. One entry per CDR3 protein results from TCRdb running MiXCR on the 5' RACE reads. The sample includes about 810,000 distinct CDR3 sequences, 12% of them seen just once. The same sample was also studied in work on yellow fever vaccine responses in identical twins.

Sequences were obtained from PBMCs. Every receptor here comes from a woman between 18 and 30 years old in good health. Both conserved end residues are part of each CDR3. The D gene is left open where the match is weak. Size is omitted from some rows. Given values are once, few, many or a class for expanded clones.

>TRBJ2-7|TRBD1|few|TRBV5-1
CASTGPGTGFYEQYF
TGCGCCAGCACCGGGCCGGGGACAGGGTTCTACGAGCAGTACTTC
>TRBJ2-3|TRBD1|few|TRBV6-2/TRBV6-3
CASRRQGRTDTQYF
TGTGCCAGCAGGAGACAGGGGAGAACAGATACGCAGTATTTT
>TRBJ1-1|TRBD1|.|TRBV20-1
CSAWDSALEAFF
TGCAGTGCCTGGGACAGCGCTCTCGAAGCTTTCTTT
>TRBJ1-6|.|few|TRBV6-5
CASSYSGQHSPLHF
TGTGCCAGCAGTTACTCTGGTCAACATTCACCCCTCCACTTT
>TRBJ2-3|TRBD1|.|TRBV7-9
CASTPRDSHTDTQYF
TGTGCCAGCACCCCCCGGGACAGCCACACAGATACGCAGTATTTT
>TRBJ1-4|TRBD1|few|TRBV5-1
CASKAPTGQTNEKLFF
TGCGCCAGCAAGGCTCCGACGGGACAGACTAATGAAAAACTGTTTTTT
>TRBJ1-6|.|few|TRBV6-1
CASSEPGSSYNSPLHF
TGTGCCAGCAGTGAGCCGGGAAGCTCCTATAATTCACCCCTCCACTTT
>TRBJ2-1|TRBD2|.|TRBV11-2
CASSGTTITGRGGNEQFF
TGTGCCAGCAGCGGTACAACTATCACTGGGCGGGGGGGTAATGAGCAGTTCTTC
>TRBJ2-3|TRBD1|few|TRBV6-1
CASSATWGQGAGDTQYF
TGTGCCAGCAGTGCTACATGGGGGCAGGGGGCGGGAGATACGCAGTATTTT
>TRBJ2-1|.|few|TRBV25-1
CASSGRLDNEQFF
TGTGCCAGCAGCGGCCGACTTGACAATGAGCAGTTCTTC
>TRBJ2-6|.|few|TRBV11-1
CASSRTRAGSVSGANVLTF
TGTGCCAGCAGCCGAACAAGAGCAGGGTCCGTTTCTGGGGCCAACGTCCTGACTTTC
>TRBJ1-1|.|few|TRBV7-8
CASSLGWGSNTEAFF
TGTGCCAGCAGCTTAGGCTGGGGTTCGAACACTGAAGCTTTCTTT
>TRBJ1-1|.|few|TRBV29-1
CSVDGTEKLMNTEAFF
TGCAGCGTTGACGGGACGGAGAAACTGATGAACACTGAAGCTTTCTTT
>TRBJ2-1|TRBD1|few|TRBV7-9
CASSPTGPNYNEQFF
TGTGCCAGCAGCCCGACAGGGCCTAATTACAATGAGCAGTTCTTC
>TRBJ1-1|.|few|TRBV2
CASALGRNTEAFF
TGTGCCAGTGCGCTGGGCCGGAACACTGAAGCTTTCTTT
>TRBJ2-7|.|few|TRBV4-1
CASSHYNYEQYF
TGCGCCAGCAGCCATTACAATTACGAGCAGTACTTC
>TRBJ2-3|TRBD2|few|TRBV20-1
CSARGLAGGGSLTDTQYF
TGCAGTGCTAGAGGTCTAGCGGGGGGGGGTTCACTCACAGATACGCAGTATTTT
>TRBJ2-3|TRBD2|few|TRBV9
CASSARLAETTDTQYF
TGTGCCAGCAGCGCCCGACTAGCGGAAACCACAGATACGCAGTATTTT
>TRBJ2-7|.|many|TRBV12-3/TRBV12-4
CASSLGSGPAYEQYF
TGTGCCAGCAGCCTTGGATCGGGGCCCGCCTACGAGCAGTACTTC
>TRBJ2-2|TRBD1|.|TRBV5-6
CASSFQQGYTWELFF
TGTGCCAGCAGCTTTCAACAGGGGTACACCTGGGAGCTGTTTTTT
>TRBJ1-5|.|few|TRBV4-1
CASSQDLGYNQPQHF
TGCGCCAGCAGCCAAGATCTCGGTTACAATCAGCCCCAGCATTTT
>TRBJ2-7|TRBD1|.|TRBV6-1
CASSLTRQGPTSYEQYF
TGTGCCAGCAGCCTAACACGACAGGGCCCAACCTCCTACGAGCAGTACTTC
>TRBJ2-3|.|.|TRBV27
CASMGDRKRDTQYF
TGTGCCAGCATGGGAGATCGTAAGCGGGATACGCAGTATTTT